This T cell receptor (beta chain) was observed in a study of cytomegalovirus exposure and HLA in healthy donors. Across the study: Among the approximately 400 genotyped donors, around 85% were placed in the Caucasian-associated ancestry cluster.

Study conclusions and caveats: Using a false discovery rate of 0.05, a later analysis showed that 16,951 TCR beta sequences were associated with HLA alleles. Most TCR sequences proved rare, with some public TCRs found in many donors.

Per the germline V gene, CDR1 is LGHNA and CDR2 is YSLEER. Trimming left V 3 bases short and J 2 bases short, with 14 bases between. The CDR3 contains 15 residues. Only a few counts were recorded for this clone. What it binds is unknown. 13 Jbeta primers and 60 Vbeta primers were used for the PCR. Libraries were prepared by immunoSEQ multiplex PCR; TCRdb keeps only in-frame clonotypes and omits some of them. The table has about 190,000 clones, approximately 80% seen once. The sequence was obtained from a male donor in good health and CMV-seronegative. This chain joins TRBV4-3 and TRBJ2-7, with D perhaps matching TRBD2 (5 bases). The sample taken for sequencing was PBMCs. DNA for the CDR3: TGCGCCAGCAGCCAGGTAGGCGGGCCGACCTACGAGCAGTACTTC. Protein sequence: CASSQVGGPTYEQYF.